This T cell receptor beta chain comes out of a study of cytomegalovirus exposure and HLA in healthy donors. The primer mix had 60 Vbeta and 13 Jbeta primers. Generated by immunoSEQ multiplex PCR, the TCRdb table keeps only in-frame clones and is missing some. The sample gives 150,000 or so clones, about 84% of which show up once; 5.6% is in the top ten. V lost 0 bases, J lost 6 bases, and 15 bases lay in between. Germline-derived CDR1 and CDR2 are KGHSH and LQKENI. This CDR3 has 15 amino acids. What was sequenced was PBMCs. J is TRBJ2-7 and V is TRBV18, with D possibly being TRBD1 (5 bases). This receptor was identified in a woman aged 40-49 years in good health and CMV-seropositive. In DNA, the CDR3 is TGTGCCAGCTCACCACCATCCAGTGGGGCCGGCGAGCAGTACTTC. Amino acid sequence: CASSPPSSGAGEQYF.